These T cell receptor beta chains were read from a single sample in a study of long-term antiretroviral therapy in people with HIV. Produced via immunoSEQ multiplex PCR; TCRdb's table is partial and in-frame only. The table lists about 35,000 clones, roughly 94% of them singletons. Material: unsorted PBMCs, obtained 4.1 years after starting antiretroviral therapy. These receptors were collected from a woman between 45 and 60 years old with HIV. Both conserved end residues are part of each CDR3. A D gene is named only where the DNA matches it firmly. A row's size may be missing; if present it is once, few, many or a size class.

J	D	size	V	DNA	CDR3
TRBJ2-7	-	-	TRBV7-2	TGTGCCAGCAGCTTAGCCGTAGCGGTCTACGAGCAGTACTTC	CASSLAVAVYEQYF
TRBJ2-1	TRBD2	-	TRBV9	TGTGCCAGCAGCCTTCGGGGGGGCCTCTATGAGCAGTTCTTC	CASSLRGGLYEQFF
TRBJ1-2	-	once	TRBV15	TGTGCCACCAGCAGAGATCGGGTAGGAGCCTACTATGGCTACACCTTC	CATSRDRVGAYYGYTF
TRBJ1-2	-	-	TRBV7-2	TGTGCCAGCAGCCTCCCAACAGGGATCCATGGCTACACCTTC	CASSLPTGIHGYTF
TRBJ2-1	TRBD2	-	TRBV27	TGTGCCAGCAGTGGGACTATGGGGGGCAATGAGCAGTTCTTC	CASSGTMGGNEQFF
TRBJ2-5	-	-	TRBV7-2	TGTGCCAGCAGCTTAGAATTGAGCCCCCCAGGGTTTGAGACCCAGTACTTC	CASSLELSPPGFETQYF
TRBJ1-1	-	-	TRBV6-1	TGTGCCAGCAGTGAAGAAAGGGGAGCTTTCTTT	CASSEERGAFF
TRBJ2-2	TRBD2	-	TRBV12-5	TGTGCTAGTGGTTGGACTCTTAGCGGGGGGACCTCCACCGGGGAGCTGTTTTTT	CASGWTLSGGTSTGELFF
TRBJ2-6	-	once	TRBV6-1	TGTGCCAGCAGTGAACGAGGCCGCTCTGGGGCCAACGTCCTGACTTTC	CASSERGRSGANVLTF
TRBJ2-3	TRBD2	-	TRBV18	TGTGCCAGCTCATCGAATCTAGCGGGGGTCACAGATACGCAGTATTTT	CASSSNLAGVTDTQYF
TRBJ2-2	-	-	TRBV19	TGTGCCAGCCTCAGGTCTGGACGGAACACCGGGGAGCTGTTTTTT	CASLRSGRNTGELFF
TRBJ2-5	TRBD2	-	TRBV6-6	TGTGCCAGCAGTGCGAACGGGGGGGCCCAAGAGACCCAGTACTTC	CASSANGGAQETQYF
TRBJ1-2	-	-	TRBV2	TGTGCCAGCAGGACAGAAAACTATGGCTACACCTTC	CASRTENYGYTF
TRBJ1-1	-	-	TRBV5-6	TGTGCCAGCAGCTGGGGGACACGGGGAGCTTTCTTT	CASSWGTRGAFF
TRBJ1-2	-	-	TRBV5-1	TGCGCCAGCAGCTCCATACCAGGGGACGGCTACACCTTC	CASSSIPGDGYTF
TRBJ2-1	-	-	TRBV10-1	TGCGCCAGTAGTGCCGAGTTACCGGGCAATGAGCAGTTCTTC	CASSAELPGNEQFF
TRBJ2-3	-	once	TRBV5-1	TGCGCCAGCAGCACGCTACTAGCTGTAACAGATACGCAGTATTTT	CASSTLLAVTDTQYF
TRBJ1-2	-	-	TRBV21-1	TGTGCCAGCAGCAAAGCCGGGACCGGAACCCGCTTTTATGGCTACACCTTC	CASSKAGTGTRFYGYTF
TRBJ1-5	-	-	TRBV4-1	TGCGCCAGCAGCAAAAGCGCCGGGACACACGGCAATCAGCCCCAGCATTTT	CASSKSAGTHGNQPQHF
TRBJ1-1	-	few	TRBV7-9	TGTGCCAGCAGCTCTTCTGGCAGGGGCTATACTGAAGCTTTCTTT	CASSSSGRGYTEAFF
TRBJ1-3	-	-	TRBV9	TGTGCCAGCAGTCTAAGGGTTTTCGGAAACACCATATATTTT	CASSLRVFGNTIYF
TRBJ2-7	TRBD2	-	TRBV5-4	TGTGCCAGCAGCTCCAAGGGTAGCGGGGGTGTTTACGAGCAGTACTTC	CASSSKGSGGVYEQYF
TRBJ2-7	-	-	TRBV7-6	TGTGCCAGCAGCTTAGCACCAAGCTCCTACGAGCAGTACTTC	CASSLAPSSYEQYF
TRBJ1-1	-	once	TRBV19	TGTGCCAGTAGTCTATATGGGGGGATCGGGACTGAAGCTTTCTTT	CASSLYGGIGTEAFF
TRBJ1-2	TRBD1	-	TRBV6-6	TGTGCCAGCAGTAGGGGACAGGTCGTGAGTGGCTACACCTTC	CASSRGQVVSGYTF
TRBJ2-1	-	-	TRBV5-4	TGTGCCAGCAGCCCCGGGGGAAGCTCCTACAATGAGCAGTTCTTC	CASSPGGSSYNEQFF
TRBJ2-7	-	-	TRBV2	TGTGCCAGCAGTCTCCTACTTTACGAGCAGTACTTC	CASSLLLYEQYF
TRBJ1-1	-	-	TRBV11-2	TGTGCCAGCAGCTTAGAAGGCGGGACTGAAGCTTTCTTT	CASSLEGGTEAFF
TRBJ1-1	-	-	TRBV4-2	TGTGCCAGCAGCCAAGTAACGTCAAGTGGGCTCACTGAAGCTTTCTTT	CASSQVTSSGLTEAFF
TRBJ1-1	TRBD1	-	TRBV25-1	TGTGCCAGCATAAGACAGGGAGGGACTGAAGCTTTCTTT	CASIRQGGTEAFF
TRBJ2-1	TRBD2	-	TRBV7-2	TGTGCCAGCAGCTTAGTAGGACTAGCGGCATACAATGAGCAGTTCTTC	CASSLVGLAAYNEQFF
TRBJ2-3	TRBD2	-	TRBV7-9	TGTGCCAGCAGCCCGAAGACTAGCGGGGGCACAGATACGCAGTATTTT	CASSPKTSGGTDTQYF
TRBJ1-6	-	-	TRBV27	TGTGCCAGCAAAAGGGACACTTCACCCCTCCACTTT	CASKRDTSPLHF
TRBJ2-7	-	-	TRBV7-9	TGTGCCAGCAGCTCTGGTCCCTGGGAGCAGTACTTC	CASSSGPWEQYF
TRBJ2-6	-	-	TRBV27	TGTGCCAGCCGTTACTCTGGGGCCAACGTCCTGACTTTC	CASRYSGANVLTF
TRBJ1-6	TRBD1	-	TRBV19	TGTGCCAGTAGTCCCTCCGGGACAGTTAATTCACCCCTCCACTTT	CASSPSGTVNSPLHF
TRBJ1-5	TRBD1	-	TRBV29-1	TGCAGCGTTCGACAGGGAAGCAATCAGCCCCAGCATTTT	CSVRQGSNQPQHF
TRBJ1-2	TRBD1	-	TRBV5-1	TGCGCCAGCAGCTTGGTACAGGGGAATCGGGTCTATGGCTACACCTTC	CASSLVQGNRVYGYTF
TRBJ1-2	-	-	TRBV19	TGTGCCAGTAGTATAGATCGGCAGGGATACTATGGCTACACCTTC	CASSIDRQGYYGYTF
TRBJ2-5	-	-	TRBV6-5	TGTGCCAGCAGTCCTCGACGCCGGGAGACCCAGTACTTC	CASSPRRRETQYF
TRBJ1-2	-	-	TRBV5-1	TGCGCCAGCAGCTTGGGCCTCCCGCGGGGCTACACCTTC	CASSLGLPRGYTF
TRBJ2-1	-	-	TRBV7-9	TGTGCCAGCAGCTTAGGGGCAGCCTACAATGAGCAGTTCTTC	CASSLGAAYNEQFF
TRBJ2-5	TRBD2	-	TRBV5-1	TGCGCCAGCAGCCCTGGAGGTGGTGCGGGGGTCGGGGAGACCCAGTACTTC	CASSPGGGAGVGETQYF
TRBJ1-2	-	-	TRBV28	TGTGCCAGCAGCTCAGGTCTCCCCCAGATCTATGGCTACACCTTC	CASSSGLPQIYGYTF
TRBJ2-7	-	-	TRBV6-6	TGTGCCAGCAGTTACTCGGGACGGGCCTACGAGCAGTACTTC	CASSYSGRAYEQYF
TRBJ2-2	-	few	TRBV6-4	TGTGCCAGCAGTGACTCCCCAGAGGCCGGGGAGCTGTTTTTT	CASSDSPEAGELFF
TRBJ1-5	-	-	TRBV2	TGTGCCAGCAAAGATAGCAATCAGCCCCAGCATTTT	CASKDSNQPQHF
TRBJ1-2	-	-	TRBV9	TGTGCCAGCAGCGTAGGGGGGGCGACTCCTTACTATGGCTACACCTTC	CASSVGGATPYYGYTF
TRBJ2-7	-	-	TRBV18	TGTGCCAGCACCCTACAGGGTGCCTACGAGCAGTACTTC	CASTLQGAYEQYF